This T cell receptor (beta chain) was identified during a study of PD-1 blockade in classical Hodgkin lymphoma. Turning to the study itself: The study gave patients nivolumab 3 mg/kg intravenously every 2 weeks. Study-wide findings and caveats: With CD4+ cells, TCR diversity rose significantly by C4D1, but not with CD8+ cells. Healthy donors were reported to have higher baseline TCR diversity than newly diagnosed patients.

Trimming cost V 4 bases and J 1 base; bases outside gene matches: 7. From germline, CDR1 is MDHEN and CDR2 SYDVKM. CDR3 size: 15 residues. Profiling relied on immunoSEQ multiplex PCR, and the TCRdb table lists in-frame clones only, not all of them. The data hold approximately 27,000 clones, with roughly three quarters observed a single time. Every patient experienced relapse after autologous stem cell transplantation, and brentuximab vedotin exposure varied. Of note for this clone: What it binds is not known.

The TCR sequence derives from a human donor with classical Hodgkin lymphoma. Sequences were derived from peripheral blood mononuclear cells (PBMCs), sampled before the second cycle of nivolumab. This chain links TRBV28 with TRBJ2-7; 7 positions match TRBD2. The CDR3 bases are TGTGCCAGCAGTTCCCCCGGGACTAAATCCTACGAGCAGTACTTC. Protein product: CASSSPGTKSYEQYF. The full variable domain, completed using reference TRBV28 and TRBJ2-7, is DVKVTQSSRYLVKRTGEKVFLECVQDMDHENMFWYRQDPGLGLRLIYFSYDVKMKEKGDIPEGYSVSREKKERFSLILESASTNQTSMYLCASSSPGTKSYEQYFGPGTRLTVT.